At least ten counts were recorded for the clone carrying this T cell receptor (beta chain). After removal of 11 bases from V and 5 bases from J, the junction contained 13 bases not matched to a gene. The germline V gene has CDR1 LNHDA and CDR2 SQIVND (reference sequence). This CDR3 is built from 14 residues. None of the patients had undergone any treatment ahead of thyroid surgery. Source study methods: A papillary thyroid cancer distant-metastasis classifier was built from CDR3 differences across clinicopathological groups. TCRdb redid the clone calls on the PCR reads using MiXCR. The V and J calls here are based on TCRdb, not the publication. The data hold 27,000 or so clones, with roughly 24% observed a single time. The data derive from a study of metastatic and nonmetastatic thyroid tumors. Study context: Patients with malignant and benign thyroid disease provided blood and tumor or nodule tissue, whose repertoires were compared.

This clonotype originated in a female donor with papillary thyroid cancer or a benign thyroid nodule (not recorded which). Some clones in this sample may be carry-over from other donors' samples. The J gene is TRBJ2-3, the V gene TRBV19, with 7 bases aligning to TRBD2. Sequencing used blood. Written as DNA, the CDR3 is TGTGCCTCTAGGGCGGGGAGGGCACGAGATACGCAGTATTTT. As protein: CASRAGRARDTQYF.